Sequencing of this TCR beta chain was carried out in a study of OX40 agonist ivuxolimab in advanced cancers. Overall study results and limits: Part of the nonresponder group also had normalized T-cell clonal expansion that was low.

Worth noting for this clone: Its antigen is currently unknown.

Measured with immunoSEQ multiplex PCR; TCRdb has only the in-frame clones, and not every one. The sample has roughly 64,000 clones, about 90% seen once. The sequence derives from an adult with an advanced solid tumor such as melanoma, head and neck, liver or kidney cancer. Source: CD4+ or CD8+ T cells sorted from blood, taken in a trial of the OX40 agonist ivuxolimab.

CDR3 bases: TGTGCCTCCCGGGGGGTAGCGGCCAAAAACATTCAGTACTTC. This translates into CASRGVAAKNIQYF. This chain connects TRBV6-1 to TRBJ2-4; 7 bases are shared with TRBD2. The V and J ends lost 11 bases and 1 base, in that order; junction bases with no gene match: 8. Germline V CDR1 and CDR2: MNHNS, SASEGT. The CDR3 loop spans 14 amino acids.